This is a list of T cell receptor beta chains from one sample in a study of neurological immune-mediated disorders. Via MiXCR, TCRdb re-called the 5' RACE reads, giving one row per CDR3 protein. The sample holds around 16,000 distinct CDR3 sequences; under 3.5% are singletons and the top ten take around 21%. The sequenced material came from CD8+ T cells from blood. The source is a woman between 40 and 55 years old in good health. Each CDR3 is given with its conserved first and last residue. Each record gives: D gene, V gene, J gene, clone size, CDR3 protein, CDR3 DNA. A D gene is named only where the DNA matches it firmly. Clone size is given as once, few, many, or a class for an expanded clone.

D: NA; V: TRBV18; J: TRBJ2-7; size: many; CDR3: CASSPGAYEQYF; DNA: TGTGCCAGCTCTCCGGGAGCTTACGAGCAGTACTTC
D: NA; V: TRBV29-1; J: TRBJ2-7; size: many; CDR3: CSVEAGNEQYF; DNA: TGCAGCGTTGAAGCGGGCAACGAGCAGTACTTC
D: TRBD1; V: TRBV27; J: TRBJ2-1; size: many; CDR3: CASSRIGTGYNEQFF; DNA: TGTGCCAGCAGTCGTATCGGGACAGGGTACAATGAGCAGTTCTTC
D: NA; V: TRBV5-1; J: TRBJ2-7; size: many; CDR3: CASRSSWEQYF; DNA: TGCGCCAGCAGGAGCTCGTGGGAGCAGTACTTC
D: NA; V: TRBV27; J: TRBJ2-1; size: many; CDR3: CASSLSAVSSYNEQFF; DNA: TGTGCCAGCAGTTTATCGGCTGTTAGCTCCTACAATGAGCAGTTCTTC
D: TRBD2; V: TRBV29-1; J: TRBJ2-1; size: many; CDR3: CSGDYGDEQFF; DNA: TGCAGCGGGGACTATGGCGATGAGCAGTTCTTC
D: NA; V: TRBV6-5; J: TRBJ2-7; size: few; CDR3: CASSYEVGVYEQYF; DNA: TGTGCCAGCAGTTACGAGGTGGGGGTCTACGAGCAGTACTTC
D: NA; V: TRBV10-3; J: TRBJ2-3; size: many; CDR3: CAITEGQTQYF; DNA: TGTGCCATCACGGAGGGTCAGACGCAGTATTTT
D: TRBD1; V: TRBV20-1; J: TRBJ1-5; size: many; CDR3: CSAEGQGLSNQPQHF; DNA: TGCAGTGCTGAGGGACAGGGTTTGAGCAATCAGCCCCAGCATTTT
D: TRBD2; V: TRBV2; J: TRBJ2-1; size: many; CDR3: CASGLAGDSHEQFF; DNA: TGTGCCAGCGGCCTAGCGGGAGACTCCCATGAGCAGTTCTTC
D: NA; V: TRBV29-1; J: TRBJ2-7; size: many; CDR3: CSVYGDSYEQYF; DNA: TGCAGCGTTTATGGAGACTCCTACGAGCAGTACTTC
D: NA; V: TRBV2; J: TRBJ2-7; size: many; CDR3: CASSRGQGAHEQYF; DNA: TGTGCCAGCAGTCGGGGGCAGGGTGCGCACGAGCAGTACTTC
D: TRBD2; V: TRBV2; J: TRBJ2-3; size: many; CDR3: CASSVRTSDTQYF; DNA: TGTGCCAGCAGTGTGAGGACTAGTGATACGCAGTATTTT
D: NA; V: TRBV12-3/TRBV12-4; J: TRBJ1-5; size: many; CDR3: CASKVGGGGNQPQHF; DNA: TGTGCCAGCAAAGTTGGAGGGGGGGGGAATCAGCCCCAGCATTTT
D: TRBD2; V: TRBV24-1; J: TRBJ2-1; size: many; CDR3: CATSDFGSGRNEQFF; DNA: TGTGCCACCAGTGATTTTGGTAGCGGGAGGAATGAGCAGTTCTTC
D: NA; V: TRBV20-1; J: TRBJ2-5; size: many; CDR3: CSARDQAVAQETQYF; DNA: TGCAGTGCTAGAGACCAGGCGGTCGCACAAGAGACCCAGTACTTC
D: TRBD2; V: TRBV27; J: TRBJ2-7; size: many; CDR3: CASSGAPGLADEQYF; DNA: TGTGCCAGCTCTGGCGCTCCGGGACTAGCGGACGAGCAGTACTTC
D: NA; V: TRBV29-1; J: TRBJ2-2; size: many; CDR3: CSVVGSNTGELFF; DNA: TGCAGCGTTGTCGGCAGTAACACCGGGGAGCTGTTTTTT
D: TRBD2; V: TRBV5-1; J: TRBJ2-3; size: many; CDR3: CASSARLAGGLDRTDTQYF; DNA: TGCGCCAGCAGCGCCAGACTAGCGGGAGGGTTGGATCGCACAGATACGCAGTATTTT
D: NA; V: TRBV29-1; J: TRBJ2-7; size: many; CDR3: CSVDVTGTSYEQYF; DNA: TGCAGCGTTGACGTGACAGGGACTTCCTACGAGCAGTACTTC
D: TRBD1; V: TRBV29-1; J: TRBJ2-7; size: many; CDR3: CSVEGDRDYEQYF; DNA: TGCAGCGTTGAAGGGGACAGAGACTACGAGCAGTACTTC
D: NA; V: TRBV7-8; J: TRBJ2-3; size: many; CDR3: CASSAPLARVRSYTQYF; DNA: TGTGCCAGCAGCGCCCCCTTAGCGCGCGTCCGGTCATATACGCAGTATTTT
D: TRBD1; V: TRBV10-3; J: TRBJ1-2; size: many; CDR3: CAISELAGGGNDYGYTF; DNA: TGTGCCATCAGTGAATTGGCAGGGGGCGGTAATGACTATGGCTACACCTTC
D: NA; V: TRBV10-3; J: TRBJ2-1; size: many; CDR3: CAISEGPGPDNEQFF; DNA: TGTGCCATCAGTGAGGGGCCAGGACCTGACAATGAGCAGTTCTTC
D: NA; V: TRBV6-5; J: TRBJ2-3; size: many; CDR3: CASSWIFGGTDTQYF; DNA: TGTGCCAGCTCTTGGATTTTTGGGGGCACAGATACGCAGTATTTT
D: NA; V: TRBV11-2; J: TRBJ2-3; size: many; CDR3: CASSPSTDTQYF; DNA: TGTGCCAGCAGCCCCTCCACAGATACGCAGTATTTT
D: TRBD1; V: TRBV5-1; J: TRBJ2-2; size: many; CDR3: CASRPGQVAGNTGELFF; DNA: TGCGCCAGCAGGCCCGGACAGGTAGCCGGGAACACCGGGGAGCTGTTTTTT
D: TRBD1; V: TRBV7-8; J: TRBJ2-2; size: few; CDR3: CASSTGQGLTGELFF; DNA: TGTGCCAGCAGCACAGGACAGGGGTTGACCGGGGAGCTGTTTTTT
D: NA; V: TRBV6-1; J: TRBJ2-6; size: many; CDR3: CASSGALAGSGANVLTF; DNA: TGTGCCAGCAGTGGGGCACTAGCAGGGTCTGGGGCCAACGTCCTGACTTTC
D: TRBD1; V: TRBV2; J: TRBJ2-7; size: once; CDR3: CASSYNIGGEQYF; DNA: TGTGCCAGCAGTTACAACATAGGGGGCGAGCAGTACTTT
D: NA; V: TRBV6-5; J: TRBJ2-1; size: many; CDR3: CASSYASEQFF; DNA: TGTGCCAGCAGTTACGCGAGTGAGCAGTTCTTC
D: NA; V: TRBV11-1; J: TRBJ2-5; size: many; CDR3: CASSLPGQETQYF; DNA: TGTGCCAGCAGCTTACCTGGTCAAGAGACCCAGTACTTC
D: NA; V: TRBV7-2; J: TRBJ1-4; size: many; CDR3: CASSRGRVDEKLFF; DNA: TGTGCCAGCAGTAGGGGCAGGGTGGATGAAAAACTGTTTTTT
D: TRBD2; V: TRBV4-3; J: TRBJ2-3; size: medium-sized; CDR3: CASSQEGSGSADTQYF; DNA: TGCGCCAGCAGCCAAGAAGGTAGCGGGAGCGCAGATACGCAGTATTTT
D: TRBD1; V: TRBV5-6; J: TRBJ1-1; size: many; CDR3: CASSQMSSSRGLTEAFF; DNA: TGTGCCAGCAGCCAGATGAGTTCCAGCAGGGGGCTGACTGAAGCTTTCTTT
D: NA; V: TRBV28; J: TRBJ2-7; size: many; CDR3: CASNLSGGVRSYEQYF; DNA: TGTGCCAGCAACCTCTCCGGTGGGGTAAGGTCCTACGAGCAGTACTTC
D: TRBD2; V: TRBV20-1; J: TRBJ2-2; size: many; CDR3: CSARDVRENEVGELFF; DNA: TGCAGTGCTAGAGATGTGCGGGAGAATGAGGTCGGGGAGCTGTTTTTT
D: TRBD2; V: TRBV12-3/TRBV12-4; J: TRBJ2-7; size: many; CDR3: CASSGSGISYEQYF; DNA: TGTGCCAGCAGTGGGAGCGGGATCTCCTACGAGCAGTACTTC
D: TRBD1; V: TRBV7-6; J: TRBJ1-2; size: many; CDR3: CASSPTPGGSPYGYTF; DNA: TGTGCCAGCAGCCCTACCCCAGGGGGCAGCCCCTATGGCTACACCTTC
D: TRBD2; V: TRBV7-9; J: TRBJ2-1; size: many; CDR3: CASSSSGRTNNEQFF; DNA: TGTGCCAGCAGCTCGAGCGGGAGAACGAACAATGAGCAGTTCTTC
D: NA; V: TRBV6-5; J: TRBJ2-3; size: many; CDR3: CASSYSPDVTTQYF; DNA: TGTGCCAGCAGTTACTCTCCGGACGTGACCACGCAGTATTTT